The present T cell receptor beta chain was sequenced within a study of cytomegalovirus exposure and HLA in healthy donors (dated by TCRdb to the late 2010s). Regarding the study in general: According to an earlier analysis of several hundred of the donors, 150 million to 200 million T cells yielded over 90 million unique TCR beta sequences and around 280 Gb of sequence data. Roughly 310 gigabases of sequencing data and 70 million to 100 million unique TCR sequences were included in an early release covering about 700 HLA-typed donors. Every discovery cohort repertoire had been produced on one sequencing platform. Class I and class II HLA loci were covered by the typing at four-digit resolution. Among the approximately 400 genotyped donors, about 85% belonged to the genetic ancestry cluster associated with self-reported Caucasian donors. An earlier analysis of about 600 of the donors used high-throughput TCR beta sequencing to judge whether each TCR beta V gene segment behaved as functional or pseudogenic. A later genetic analysis used genome-wide SNP genotypes for about 65% of the 666 donors, treating that subset as a discovery cohort. Donor age, sex, ethnicity and CMV serostatus were compiled together with the repertoire data. Along with the roughly 700-subject first cohort, a separate validation cohort of over a hundred different subjects was used. Across roughly 420 genotyped donors of the cohort, an average of approximately 220,000 unique TCR beta nucleotide sequences per donor were sequenced, and around 20% of those sequences were non-productive. The number of donors typed differed by locus, with about 629-640 for A, B, C, DRB1 and DQB1, roughly 550 for DQA1, 600 to 610 for DPA1, and around 430 for DPB1. In a later analysis, previously published TCR beta repertoires from 666 donors were re-analyzed and high-resolution HLA genotyping was added so that TCR occurrence patterns could be studied. In the later analysis, no new phenotypic data were used to find candidate immune exposures; instead, reliance was placed on TCR beta sequences and their occurrence across donors. The study aimed to test whether cataloging public T cell receptors could reveal signatures of past pathogen exposure. High-throughput TCR immunosequencing, statistical association of individual TCRs with disease status, and machine learning were combined to predict cytomegalovirus infection status. Because of strong linkage in the cohort, roughly five DR-DQ haplotypes were treated as single units for association and clustering. The study profiled the T cell repertoires of approximately 700 subjects by immunosequencing and related them to cytomegalovirus serostatus. On the study overall, not on this receptor specifically: In a later genetic analysis, fewer N-insertions in productive TCRs were reported among donors in an Asian-associated ancestry cluster than the roughly 670-donor mean. In a later analysis, several top co-occurrence clusters were reported to appear linked to parvovirus B19, influenza, CMV and Epstein-Barr virus. In both the original and validation cohorts, the classifier was reported to diagnose cytomegalovirus status with high specificity and sensitivity. An association between a missense DCLRE1C variant and V-gene and J-gene trimming of TCR beta chains was found in a later genetic analysis and replicated in an independent cohort. The sequencing pipeline was judged likely to have produced a cluster of highly shared sequence variants as a technical artifact. In vitro tests confirmed that a few of the cytomegalovirus-associated TCR beta chains recognize cytomegalovirus antigens. The only immune exposure information available for the cohort was CMV serostatus. Most CMV-associated TCR beta chains appeared to be HLA-restricted in a later analysis, and the HLA associations seemed to be driven largely by CMV exposure. Because counts were too low, roughly 18 rarely observed V segments, including chromosome 9 orphons, were left out of the earlier analysis of some 600 of the donors. While some public TCRs were present in many individuals, most TCR sequences turned up only very rarely across donors. Sequencing depth was assumed to be roughly uniform across donors in the presence/absence analyses, though that assumption may not hold. Correlated functional status among segregating V segments might be attributable to linkage disequilibrium, but an unknown experimental factor could not be ruled out. In a later analysis, HLA-associated TCR beta chains showed more clonal expansion and lower generation probabilities than non-associated chains that were equally common. In the study, around 160 TCR beta chains were listed as associated with cytomegalovirus. The 87-base-pair reads could not distinguish some IMGT-functional V segments, including TRBV6-2 and TRBV6-3, so those segments were excluded. A further reported finding was that TCR beta sequences accurately predicted the HLA-A and HLA-B alleles for most subjects in the first cohort. At a false discovery rate of 0.05, a later analysis linked around 17,000 TCR beta sequences to specific HLA alleles. According to the authors, the approach could potentially be generalized to other disease states and immunological phenotypes. According to a later analysis, TCR association rates differed among HLA loci, with DRB1 alleles showing the most associated TCRs and HLA-C alleles showing the fewest. Only TCR beta chains were sequenced in this cohort, and the absence of alpha or paired-chain data limited detectable features. Because some donors lacked HLA typing at each locus, the association tests relied only on the typed subset. Strong co-occurrence of HLA alleles, especially DR and DQ, made assigning TCR associations to individual alleles difficult. An earlier analysis of some 590 of the donors showed that most TCR beta V segments appeared in productive rearrangements either about 87% or about 30% of the time, which broadly matched IMGT annotations.

The cohort was made up of approximately 670 healthy bone marrow donors. Cohort members were all nominally healthy when sampled, although unrecorded immune exposures were likely present. The donor was CMV seronegative and was included in the group of 352 seronegative cohort members. Every donor gave a peripheral blood sample, and the peripheral blood mononuclear cells from that sample were used for TCR beta sequencing. The Qiagen DNeasy Blood Extraction Kit was used to extract genomic DNA from the blood cell samples. The library was produced with the immunoSEQ multiplex PCR assay. The multiplex PCR relied on a mix of 60 forward primers for TCR Vbeta segments and 13 reverse primers for TCR Jbeta segments. A multiplex PCR assay on genomic DNA amplified the CDR3 region of rearranged TCR beta genes. The Illumina HiSeq System was used to sequence the amplified TCR beta libraries as 87-base-pair reads. Processing in the source paper ran as follows. In a later analysis, 80 million or so unique TCR beta chains were counted across the 650 to 750 repertoires, and roughly 11 million of these chains were shared by at least two donors. Raw reads were error-corrected and collapsed into unique sequences with a nearest-neighbor algorithm that merged closely related sequences to remove PCR and sequencing errors. CDR3 sequences were aligned to IMGT reference sequences to assign V, D and J gene segments. For a sequence to be retained, a match of at least six nucleotides to both a V gene segment and a J gene segment was required. A rearrangement was called productive if the CDR3 had no stop codons and remained in frame with V and J, and every other rearrangement was called non-productive. Following IMGT convention, CDR3 was defined as the stretch from the second conserved V-encoded cysteine up to the conserved J-encoded phenylalanine. The earlier analysis of about 560 of the donors excluded any sequence lacking an unambiguous match to a single V gene segment. An earlier analysis of several hundred of the donors called V segments functional above 56.7% productive rearrangements and segregating when the between-donor standard deviation exceeded 5%. To diagnose cytomegalovirus status from the catalog of TCR beta chain sequences, a statistical classification framework was built. In a later analysis, V and J genes were assigned by comparing TCR nucleotide sequences against IMGT/GENE-DB human TR gene sequences. The TCRdist pipeline was used in a later analysis to assign CDR3 sequences and most-parsimonious VDJ recombination scenarios. A later analysis defined each TCR beta chain by its CDR3 amino acid sequence plus V-gene family, and excluded reads lacking a unique V-gene family. In a later analysis, around 600 highly shared, low-generation-probability nucleotide sequences were removed to address suspected cross-contamination and a sequencing artifact. In a later analysis, a clonal expansion index was calculated for each public chain from normalized within-repertoire ranks of inferred template counts. Generation probabilities in a later analysis came from a VDJ recombination model fitted to out-of-frame rearrangements, and those results were checked against IGoR. In a later analysis, TCR-TCR, TCR-HLA and TCR-CMV co-occurrence was scored with hypergeometric tests, and a repertoire-size bias correction was applied to TCR pairs. In a later analysis, false discovery rates were estimated by permuting HLA or CMV assignments 20 times. A later analysis grouped co-occurring TCRs with DBSCAN, adding TCRdist sequence similarity when clustering within HLA-allele-positive subsets. Repertoires with fewer than 30,000 or more than 120,000 public chains, plus five repertoires with anomalous nucleotide sharing, were excluded from co-occurrence clustering. Drawn from immuneACCESS, this table holds only the in-frame rearrangements with V and J called that TCRdb kept. Clones are partly lost; checked studies trace under half to an unresolved V gene and leave the rest unexplained. V, J and clone size are those of that table, while D and trimming were read from the DNA. The table for this sample lists approximately 90,000 clones; more than 60% of them were counted only once. The ten largest clones add up to roughly 2% of the sample.

From the germline V gene, CDR1 is SNHLY and CDR2 is FYNNEI. CDR3 length: 13 amino acids, cysteine to phenylalanine. CDR3 DNA only is kept here, 39 bases in frame from base 1. After removal of 6 bases from V and 6 bases from J, the junction retains 5 bases not matched to a gene. Comments on this clone: The antigen it binds to is not known. Qualities for individual bases were not recorded, and no much larger clone is one base off.

The receptor was derived from a boy aged 5-17 years in good health and CMV-seronegative. The chain is assembled from TRBV2 and TRBJ1-5; 7 bases in the middle match TRBD1. The material sequenced was PBMCs. The CDR3 reads as follows: CASSLTGLQPQHF. The DNA sequence follows: TGTGCCAGCAGCCTGACAGGGCTTCAGCCCCAGCATTTT.